Listed here are 7 T cell receptor beta chains from one sample, sequenced in a study of PD-1 blockade in mismatch repair-deficient tumors. Measured with immunoSEQ multiplex PCR; TCRdb has only the in-frame clones, and not every one. The profile shows 40,000 to 60,000 clones, more than 75% of them singletons. Sample: peripheral blood, taken 4 weeks after starting pembrolizumab. All receptors come from an adult with mismatch repair-deficient cancer.

The sample holds a few counts of this clone. The J gene is TRBJ2-1, the V gene TRBV5-1, with 9 bases identical to TRBD2. Germline values: CDR1 SGHRS, CDR2 YFSETQ. This CDR3 is built from 15 residues. J was trimmed by 9 bases and V by 6 bases; bases with no gene match: 13. The CDR3 DNA reads TGCGCCAGCACCCTCTCAGCGGGAGGCCAGGCTGAGCAGTTCTTC. Translated, it gives CASTLSAGGQAEQFF.

The V and J genes are TRBV28 and TRBJ2-5; D remains unclear. The CDR3 totals 16 residues. The ends were cut back, 4 bases at V and 2 bases at J, with 17 bases in the middle. The germline V gene has CDR1 MDHEN and CDR2 SYDVKM. Here the CDR3 DNA reads TGTGCCAGCAGTTCCCCCGTCGGGTCGAAGCAAGAGACCCAGTACTTC. Translating gives CASSSPVGSKQETQYF.

The V gene is TRBV13, the J gene TRBJ2-1, with D maybe TRBD1 (6 bases). Trimming took 6 bases from V and 4 from J, leaving 13 bases between them. Germline CDR1 is PRHDT and CDR2 is FYEKMQ (reference sequence). The CDR3 runs 14 residues. The CDR3 region has the DNA TGTGCCAGCAGTGGGGGCGGTTTTTACAATGAGCAGTTCTTC. Protein: CASSGGGFYNEQFF.

This chain links TRBV18 with TRBJ2-7; 11 positions match TRBD2. Germline CDR1 and CDR2: KGHSH and LQKENI. This CDR3 is 17 amino acids long. J gave up 1 base and V 5 bases, and 10 bases lay outside the gene matches. The CDR3 loop is CASSTGTSGLWSYEQYF. DNA for the CDR3: TGTGCCAGCTCAACGGGGACTAGCGGCCTTTGGTCCTACGAGCAGTACTTC.

This chain links TRBV7-2 with TRBJ2-2; 12 bases match TRBD2. J was trimmed by 4 bases and V by 5 bases; bases with no gene match: 11. CDR1 SGHTA and CDR2 FQGNSA come from the germline V gene. The CDR3 is 18 amino acids. As DNA, the CDR3 is TGTGCCAGCAGCACAGGACCCTTGACTAGCGGGAGCACCGGGGAGCTGTTTTTT. Translated, it gives CASSTGPLTSGSTGELFF.

CDR3 protein: CASSLGYRGSYNEQFF. The CDR3 nucleotides read TGTGCCAGCAGCTTAGGCTACAGGGGATCCTACAATGAGCAGTTCTTC. The chain has TRBV11-2 and TRBJ2-1; 7 bases line up with TRBD1. Germline V gene data show CDR1 as SGHAT and CDR2 as FQNNGV. V shed 1 base, J shed 1 base, and the junction held 4 bases outside the gene matches. This CDR3 is built from 16 residues.

The CDR3 reads CAISESQGAYEQYF. For the CDR3, the DNA is TGTGCCATCAGTGAGTCACAGGGGGCCTACGAGCAGTACTTC. The chain couples TRBV10-3 to TRBJ2-7; 8 positions match TRBD1. CDR1 and CDR2 (germline): ENHRY, SYGVKD. CDR3 length: 14 residues. The trim removed 0 bases at V and 2 bases at J, leaving 0 bases unmatched.